This TCR beta chain was sequenced in a study of T cells in Graves' hyperthyroidism and ophthalmopathy. Study-level findings and limits: Most clonotypes expanded in the thyroid (above 0.001) were also present in blood.

The diagnoses drew upon clinical symptoms, serum thyroxine and TRAb, thyroid ultrasound and orbital computed tomography. PBMCs stemmed from around 9.3 ml fresh peripheral blood. There are many counts of this clonotype. Its specificity is not known. The CDR3 regions of TCR beta were amplified from RNA transcripts. Primed by the HTBI set, a first-round RT-PCR was run on the TCR CDR3. TCRdb recomputed calls from the multiplex PCR reads with MiXCR, one row per CDR3 protein. The data contain under 250,000 distinct CDR3 sequences, 17% of them singletons. This sequence was found in a man aged 45-65 years with Graves' hyperthyroidism. Sample: blood.

For the CDR3, the DNA is TGTGCCAGCAGTCCCTCGGGACAGGGCCTGGGGACCCAGTACTTC. It is translated as CASSPSGQGLGTQYF. This chain uses TRBV28 with TRBJ2-5; 9 bases agree with TRBD1. This CDR3 spans 15 amino acids. Trimming removed 5 bases from V and 7 bases from J; junction bases left unmatched: 11. CDR1 and CDR2 from the germline V gene are MDHEN and SYDVKM.